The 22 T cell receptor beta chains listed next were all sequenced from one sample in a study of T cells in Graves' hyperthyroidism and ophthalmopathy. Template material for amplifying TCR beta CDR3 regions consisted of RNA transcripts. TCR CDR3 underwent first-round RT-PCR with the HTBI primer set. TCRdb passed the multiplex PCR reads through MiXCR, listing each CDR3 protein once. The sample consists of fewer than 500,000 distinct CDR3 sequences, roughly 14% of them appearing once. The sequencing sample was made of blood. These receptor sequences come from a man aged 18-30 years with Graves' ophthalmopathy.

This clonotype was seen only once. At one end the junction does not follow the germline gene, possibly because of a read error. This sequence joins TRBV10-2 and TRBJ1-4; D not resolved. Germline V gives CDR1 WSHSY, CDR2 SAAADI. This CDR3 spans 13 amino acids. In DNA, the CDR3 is TGCGCCAGCAGCGCAGGTTCTAATGAAAAATTGTTTTTT. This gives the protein CASSAGSNEKLFF.

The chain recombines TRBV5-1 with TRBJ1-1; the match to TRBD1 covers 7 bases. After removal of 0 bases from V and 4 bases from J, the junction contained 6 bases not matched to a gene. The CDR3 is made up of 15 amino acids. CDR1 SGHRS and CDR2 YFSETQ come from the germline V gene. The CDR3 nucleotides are TGCGCCAGCAGCTTGGAACAGGGGAGGAGCACTGAAGCTTTCTTT. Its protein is CASSLEQGRSTEAFF. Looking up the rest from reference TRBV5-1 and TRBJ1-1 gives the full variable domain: KAGVTQTPRYLIKTRGQQVTLSCSPISGHRSVSWYQQTPGQGLQFLFEYFSETQRNKGNFPGRFSGRQFSNSRSEMNVSTLELGDSALYLCASSLEQGRSTEAFFGQGTRLTVV.

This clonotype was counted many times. CDR3 bases: TGTGCCAGCAGCTTAGCTGTGGGCAGGTCTAACTATGGCTACACCTTC. Translation: CASSLAVGRSNYGYTF. This chain connects TRBV7-9 to TRBJ1-2; D not certain. Germline CDR1 is SEHNR and CDR2 is FQNEAQ (reference sequence). V dropped 0 bases and J dropped 0 bases, with 11 bases sitting between them. The CDR3 has 16 amino acids.

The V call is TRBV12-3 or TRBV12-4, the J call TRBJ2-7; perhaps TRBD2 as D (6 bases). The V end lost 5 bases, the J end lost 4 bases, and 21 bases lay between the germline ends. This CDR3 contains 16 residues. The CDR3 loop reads CASSGRAGSNHYEQYF. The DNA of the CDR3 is TGTGCCAGCAGTGGACGGGCGGGATCGAACCATTACGAGCAGTACTTC.

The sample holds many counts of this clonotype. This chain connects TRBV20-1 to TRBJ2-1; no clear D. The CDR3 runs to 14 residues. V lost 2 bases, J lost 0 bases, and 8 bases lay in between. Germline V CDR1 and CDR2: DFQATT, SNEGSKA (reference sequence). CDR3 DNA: TGCAGTGCTAGATGGCAGAACTCCTACAATGAGCAGTTCTTC. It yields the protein CSARWQNSYNEQFF.

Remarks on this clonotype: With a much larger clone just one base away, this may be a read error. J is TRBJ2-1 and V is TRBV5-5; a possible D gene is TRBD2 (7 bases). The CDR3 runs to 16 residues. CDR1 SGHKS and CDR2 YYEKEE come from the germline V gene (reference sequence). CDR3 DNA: TGTGTCAGCAGCTTGGCTGGGGGGGCCCTGGTCAATGAGCAGTTCTTC. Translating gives CVSSLAGGALVNEQFF.

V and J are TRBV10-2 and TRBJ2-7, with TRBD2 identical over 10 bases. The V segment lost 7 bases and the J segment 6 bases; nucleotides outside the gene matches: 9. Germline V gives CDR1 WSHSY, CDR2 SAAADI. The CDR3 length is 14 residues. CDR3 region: CASTGLAEEIEQYF. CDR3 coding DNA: TGCGCCAGCACCGGACTAGCGGAAGAGATCGAGCAGTACTTC.

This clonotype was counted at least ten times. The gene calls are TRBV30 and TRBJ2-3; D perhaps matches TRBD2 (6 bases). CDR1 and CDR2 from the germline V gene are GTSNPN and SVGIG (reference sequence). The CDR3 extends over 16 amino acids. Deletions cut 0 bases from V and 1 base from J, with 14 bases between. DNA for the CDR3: TGTGCCTGGAGTGTCAAGACTAGTTTAGGCACAGATACGCAGTATTTT. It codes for CAWSVKTSLGTDTQYF.

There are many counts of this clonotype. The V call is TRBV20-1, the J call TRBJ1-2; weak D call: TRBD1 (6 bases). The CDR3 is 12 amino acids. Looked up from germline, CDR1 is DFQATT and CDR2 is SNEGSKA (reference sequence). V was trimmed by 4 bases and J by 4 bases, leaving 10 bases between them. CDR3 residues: CSATGDAYGYTF. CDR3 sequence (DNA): TGCAGTGCTACAGGGGATGCCTATGGCTACACCTTC.

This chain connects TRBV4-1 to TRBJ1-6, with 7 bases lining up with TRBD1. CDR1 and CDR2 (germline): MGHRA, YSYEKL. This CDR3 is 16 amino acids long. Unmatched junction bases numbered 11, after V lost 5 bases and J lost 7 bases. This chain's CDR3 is CASSTLQGRRNSPLHF. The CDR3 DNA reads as TGCGCCAGCAGCACTCTACAGGGGAGGAGGAATTCACCCCTCCACTTT.

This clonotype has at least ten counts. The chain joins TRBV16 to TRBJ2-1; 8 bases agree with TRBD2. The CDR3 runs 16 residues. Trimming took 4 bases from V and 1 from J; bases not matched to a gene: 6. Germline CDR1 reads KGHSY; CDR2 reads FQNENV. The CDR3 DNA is TGTGCCAGCAGCCTTTTACTAGCGGATTCCTACAATGAGCAGTTCTTC. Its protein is CASSLLLADSYNEQFF.

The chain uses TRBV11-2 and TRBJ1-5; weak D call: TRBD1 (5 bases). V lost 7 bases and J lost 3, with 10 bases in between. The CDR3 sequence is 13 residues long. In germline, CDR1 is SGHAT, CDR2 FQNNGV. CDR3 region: CASNQGDNQPQHF. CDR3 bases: TGTGCCAGCAACCAGGGTGACAATCAGCCCCAGCATTTT.

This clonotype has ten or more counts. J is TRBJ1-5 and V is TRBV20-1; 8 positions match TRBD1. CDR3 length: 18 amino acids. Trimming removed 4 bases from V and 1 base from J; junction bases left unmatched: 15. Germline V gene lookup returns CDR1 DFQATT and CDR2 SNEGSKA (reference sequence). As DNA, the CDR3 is TGCAGTGCTACCCTCCGGGGGACAGGCGGGGGAAGCAATCAGCCCCAGCATTTT. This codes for CSATLRGTGGGSNQPQHF.

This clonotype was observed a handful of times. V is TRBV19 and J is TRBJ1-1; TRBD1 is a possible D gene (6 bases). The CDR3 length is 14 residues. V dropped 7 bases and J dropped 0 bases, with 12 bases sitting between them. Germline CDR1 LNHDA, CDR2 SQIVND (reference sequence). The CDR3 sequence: CASKETGMNTEAFF. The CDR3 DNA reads TGTGCCAGTAAGGAGACAGGTATGAACACTGAAGCTTTCTTT.

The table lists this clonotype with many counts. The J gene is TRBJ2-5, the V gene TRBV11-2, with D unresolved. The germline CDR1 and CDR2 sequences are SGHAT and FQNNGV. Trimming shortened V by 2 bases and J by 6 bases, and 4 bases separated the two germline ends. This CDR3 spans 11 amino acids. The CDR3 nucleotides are TGTGCCAGCAGCTTAACTAAGACCCAGTACTTC. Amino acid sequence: CASSLTKTQYF.

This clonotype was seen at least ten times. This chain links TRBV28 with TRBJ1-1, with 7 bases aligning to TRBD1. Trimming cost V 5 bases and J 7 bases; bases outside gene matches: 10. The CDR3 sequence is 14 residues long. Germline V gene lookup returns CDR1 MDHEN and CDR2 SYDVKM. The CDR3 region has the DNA TGTGCCAGCAGTAAACAGGGGAATGTAATTGAAGCTTTCTTT. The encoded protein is CASSKQGNVIEAFF. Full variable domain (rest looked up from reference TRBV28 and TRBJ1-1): DVKVTQSSRYLVKRTGEKVFLECVQDMDHENMFWYRQDPGLGLRLIYFSYDVKMKEKGDIPEGYSVSREKKERFSLILESASTNQTSMYLCASSKQGNVIEAFFGQGTRLTVV.

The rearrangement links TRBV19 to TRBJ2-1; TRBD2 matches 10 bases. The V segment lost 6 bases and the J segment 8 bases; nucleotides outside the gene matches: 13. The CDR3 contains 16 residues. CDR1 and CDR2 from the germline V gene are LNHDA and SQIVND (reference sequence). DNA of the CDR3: TGTGCCAGTAGCCCCTTCCTAGCGGGAGCCGTGGATGAGCAGTTCTTC. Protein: CASSPFLAGAVDEQFF.

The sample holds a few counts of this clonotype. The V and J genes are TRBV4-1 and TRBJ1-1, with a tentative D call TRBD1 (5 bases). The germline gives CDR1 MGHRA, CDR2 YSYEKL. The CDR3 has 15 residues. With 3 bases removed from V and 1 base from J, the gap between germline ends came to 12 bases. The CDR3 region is CASSQRGLRNTEAFF. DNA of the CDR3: TGCGCCAGCAGCCAGAGGGGACTGAGGAACACTGAAGCTTTCTTT.

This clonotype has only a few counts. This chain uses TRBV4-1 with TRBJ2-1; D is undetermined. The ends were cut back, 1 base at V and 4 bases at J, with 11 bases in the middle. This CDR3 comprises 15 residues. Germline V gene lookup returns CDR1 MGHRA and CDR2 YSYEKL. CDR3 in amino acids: CASSQARTAYNEQFF. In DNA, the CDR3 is TGCGCCAGCAGCCAAGCGCGAACGGCATACAATGAGCAGTTCTTC.

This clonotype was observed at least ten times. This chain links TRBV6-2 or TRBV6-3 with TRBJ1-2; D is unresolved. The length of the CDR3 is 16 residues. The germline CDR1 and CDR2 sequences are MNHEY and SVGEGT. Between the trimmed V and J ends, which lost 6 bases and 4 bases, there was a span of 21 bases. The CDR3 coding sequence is TGTGCCAGCAGAACCCCCCCCGGGGTCCTTCTCTATGGCTACACCTTC. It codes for CASRTPPGVLLYGYTF.

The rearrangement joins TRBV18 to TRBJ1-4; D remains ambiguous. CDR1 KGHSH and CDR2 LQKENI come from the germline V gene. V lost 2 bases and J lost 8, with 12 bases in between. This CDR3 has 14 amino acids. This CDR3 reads CASSPMSAGEKLFF. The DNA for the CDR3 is TGTGCCAGCTCACCAATGTCAGCGGGGGAAAAACTGTTTTTT.

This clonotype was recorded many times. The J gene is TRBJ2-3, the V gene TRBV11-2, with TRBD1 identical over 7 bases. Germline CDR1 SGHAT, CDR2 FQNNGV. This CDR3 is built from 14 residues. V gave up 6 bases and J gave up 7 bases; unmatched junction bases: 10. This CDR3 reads CASSNDRVGYTQYF. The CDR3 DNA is TGTGCCAGCAGTAACGACAGGGTTGGCTATACGCAGTATTTT.